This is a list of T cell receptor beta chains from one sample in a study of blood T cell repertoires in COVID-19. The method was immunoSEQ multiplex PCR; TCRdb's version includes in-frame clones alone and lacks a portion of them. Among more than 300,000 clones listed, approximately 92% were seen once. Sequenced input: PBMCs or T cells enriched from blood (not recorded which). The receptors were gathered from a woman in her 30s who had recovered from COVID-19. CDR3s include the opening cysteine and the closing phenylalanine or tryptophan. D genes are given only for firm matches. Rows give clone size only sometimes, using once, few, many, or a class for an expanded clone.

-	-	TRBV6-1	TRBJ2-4	CASSEINSKNIQYF
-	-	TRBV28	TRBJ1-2	CASSLTGGRNGYTF
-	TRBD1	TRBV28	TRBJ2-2	CASSPPEGQGAGELFF
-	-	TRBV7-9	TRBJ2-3	CASSHTTPSTDTQYF
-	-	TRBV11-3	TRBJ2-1	CASRSRHSSYNEQFF
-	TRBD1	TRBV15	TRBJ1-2	CATSTGEYGYTF
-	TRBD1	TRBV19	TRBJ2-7	CASKGQQAYEQYF
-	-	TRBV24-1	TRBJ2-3	CATSDPGDTQYF
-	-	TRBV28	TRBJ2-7	CASRGFSTSSYEQYF
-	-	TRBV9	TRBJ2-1	CASSVVGRDSHHNEQFF
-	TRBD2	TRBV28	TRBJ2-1	CASTQWGEGNEQFF
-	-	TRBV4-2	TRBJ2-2	CASSPRDTGYTGELFF
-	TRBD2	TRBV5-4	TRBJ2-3	CASSPRLAGVEDTQYF
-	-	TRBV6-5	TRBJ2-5	CASSHKQTAQETQYF
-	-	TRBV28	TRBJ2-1	CASRSYGTLPALNEQFF
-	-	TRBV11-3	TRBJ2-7	CASTLSGLSYEQYF
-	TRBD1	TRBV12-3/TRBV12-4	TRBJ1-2	CASSFSGGEGDTF
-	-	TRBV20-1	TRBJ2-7	CSPYRAYEQYF
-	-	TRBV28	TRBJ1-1	CASIKQGRSEAFF
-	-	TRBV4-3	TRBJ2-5	CASSQGASSGTQYF
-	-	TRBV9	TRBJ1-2	CASSVGGGLEGYTF
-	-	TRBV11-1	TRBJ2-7	CASSLEVGGTYEQYF
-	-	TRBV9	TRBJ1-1	CASSVDGLSAAFF
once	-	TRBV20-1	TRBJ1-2	CSARTFSGYTF
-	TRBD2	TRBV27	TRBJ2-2	CASSLLGRTSGGSGELFF
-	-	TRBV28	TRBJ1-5	CASRVGVNQPQHF
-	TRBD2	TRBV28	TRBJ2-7	CASSLSGSWGEQYF
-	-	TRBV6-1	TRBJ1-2	CASSEPGHYGYTF
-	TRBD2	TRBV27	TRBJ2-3	CASRRSGGPGFADTQYF
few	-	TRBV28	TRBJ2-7	CASRKFGRQYF
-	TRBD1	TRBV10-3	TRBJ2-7	CAIMTGQGAYEQYF
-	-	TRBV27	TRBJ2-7	CASSFSGTGDGEQYF
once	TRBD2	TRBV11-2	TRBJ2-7	CASSLDGVAGGTYEQYF
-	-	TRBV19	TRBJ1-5	CASSGLQFNQPQHF
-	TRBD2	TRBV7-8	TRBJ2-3	CASSPNPGGATQYF
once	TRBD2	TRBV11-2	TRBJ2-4	CASSPGLANIQYF
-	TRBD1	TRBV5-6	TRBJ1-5	CASSLDPDRSVQPQHF
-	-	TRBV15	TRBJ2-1	CATSTPRDSYNEQFF
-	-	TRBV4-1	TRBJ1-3	CASNRGAGNTIYF
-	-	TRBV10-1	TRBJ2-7	CAPKEGATGPYEQYF
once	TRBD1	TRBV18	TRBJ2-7	CASSPEGQGSSYEQYF
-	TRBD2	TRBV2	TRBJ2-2	CASRQRGSGRASGELFF
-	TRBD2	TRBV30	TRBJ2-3	CAWSVLAGGSHTQYF
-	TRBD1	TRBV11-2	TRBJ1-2	CASSSGQAYGYTF
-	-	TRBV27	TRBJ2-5	CASSGWGRETQYF
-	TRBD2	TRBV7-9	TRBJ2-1	CASSLGPSGRRNEQFF
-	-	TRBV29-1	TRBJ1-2	CSAQGNYGYTF
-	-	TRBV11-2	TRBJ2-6	CASSQTGSGANVLTF
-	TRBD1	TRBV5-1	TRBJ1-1	CASSQTGGLNTEAFF
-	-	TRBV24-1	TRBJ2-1	CATSGAGEGQFF
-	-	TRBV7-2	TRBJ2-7	CASSSGGIYEQYF
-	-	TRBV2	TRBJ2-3	CASSRRGTDTQYF
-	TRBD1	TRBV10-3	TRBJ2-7	CAISPMTGGLHEQYF
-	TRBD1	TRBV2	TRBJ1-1	CASRTSDRANTEAFF
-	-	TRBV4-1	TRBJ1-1	CASSIDLRGTSFF
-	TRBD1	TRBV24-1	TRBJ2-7	CATSERFRQGGQYF
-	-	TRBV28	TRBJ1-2	CASGPVYGYTF
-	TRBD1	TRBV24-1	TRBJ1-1	CATNKQGPNTEAFF
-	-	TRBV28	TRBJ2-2	CATMGGNTGELFF